This is a list of T cell receptor beta chains from one sample in a study of blood T cell repertoires in COVID-19. The assay was immunoSEQ multiplex PCR, and TCRdb's table has in-frame clones only and misses some. Among 250,000 to 400,000 clones listed, 88% were seen once. Sequenced sample: peripheral blood. Receptor source: a young woman with COVID-19, enrolled during active disease. CDR3s include the opening cysteine and the closing phenylalanine or tryptophan. The order of the fields is D gene, clone size, V gene, J gene, CDR3 protein, CDR3 DNA. A D gene is named only where the DNA matches it firmly. Size is omitted from some rows. Given values are once, few, many or a class for expanded clones.

TRBD1	.	TRBV9	TRBJ1-5	CASSVTGVGGQPQHF	TGTGCCAGCAGCGTCACAGGGGTTGGAGGTCAGCCCCAGCATTTT
.	.	TRBV19	TRBJ1-1	CASSFMSTEAFF	TGTGCCAGTAGCTTCATGAGTACTGAAGCTTTCTTT
TRBD1	.	TRBV19	TRBJ1-2	CASRRQGHLYGYTF	TGTGCCAGTAGGCGACAGGGGCACCTCTATGGCTACACCTTC
.	few	TRBV2	TRBJ2-5	CASREGSAGETQYF	TGTGCCAGCAGGGAGGGCTCTGCGGGGGAGACCCAGTACTTC
TRBD2	.	TRBV2	TRBJ2-5	CASRPIAGGLGETQYF	TGTGCCAGCCGGCCGATAGCGGGGGGTCTCGGCGAGACCCAGTACTTC
.	.	TRBV9	TRBJ2-1	CASSPQAGSPLDNEQFF	TGTGCCAGCAGCCCCCAAGCCGGGTCTCCTCTCGACAATGAGCAGTTCTTC
TRBD2	.	TRBV10-3	TRBJ2-2	CAISASGGSNTGELFF	TGTGCCATCAGTGCCAGCGGGGGGTCAAACACCGGGGAGCTGTTTTTT
TRBD2	few	TRBV7-9	TRBJ2-5	CASSFGLAGGETQYF	TGTGCCAGCAGCTTCGGTCTAGCGGGGGGAGAGACCCAGTACTTC
.	.	TRBV5-5	TRBJ2-7	CASSLRGGSYEQYF	TGTGCCAGCAGCTTGAGGGGGGGTTCCTACGAGCAGTACTTC
.	.	TRBV7-7	TRBJ2-3	CASSPFGGITDTQYF	TGTGCTAGCAGCCCATTCGGAGGGATCACAGATACGCAGTATTTT
.	.	TRBV12-3/TRBV12-4	TRBJ2-7	CASRQVGWDEQYF	TGTGCCAGCAGACAGGTGGGGTGGGACGAGCAGTACTTC
.	once	TRBV18	TRBJ2-5	CASSPGQSEVLETQYF	TGTGCCAGCTCACCTGGACAGAGCGAGGTATTGGAGACCCAGTACTTC
.	few	TRBV5-4	TRBJ2-7	CASSLKGNEQYF	TGTGCCAGCAGCTTGAAGGGGAACGAGCAGTACTTC
.	few	TRBV4-1	TRBJ1-2	CASSQDQIGLAGGYTF	TGCGCCAGCAGCCAAGATCAAATCGGGCTGGCGGGGGGCTACACCTTC
TRBD1	.	TRBV7-9	TRBJ1-5	CASSLGTGYNQPQHF	TGTGCCAGCAGCTTGGGGACAGGTTACAATCAGCCCCAGCATTTT
.	.	TRBV24-1	TRBJ1-1	CATSDLGGTEAFF	TGTGCCACCAGTGATTTGGGAGGCACTGAAGCTTTCTTT
TRBD1	.	TRBV6-5	TRBJ2-6	CASSYRGRGANVLTF	TGTGCCAGCAGTTACAGGGGGCGAGGGGCCAACGTCCTGACTTTC
.	.	TRBV4-1	TRBJ1-5	CASSQEWEGPYSNQPQHF	TGCGCCAGCAGCCAAGAATGGGAGGGGCCGTATAGCAATCAGCCCCAGCATTTT
TRBD1	.	TRBV28	TRBJ1-4	CASSSTGGGREKLFF	TGTGCCAGCAGTTCAACAGGGGGCGGGCGGGAAAAACTGTTTTTT
.	.	TRBV7-8	TRBJ1-6	CASSPRGNSPLHF	TGTGCCAGCAGCCCTCGGGGGAATTCACCCCTCCACTTT
TRBD2	.	TRBV24-1	TRBJ2-5	CATSDPSSGGGETQYF	TGTGCCACCAGTGATCCTAGTAGCGGGGGCGGAGAGACCCAGTACTTC
.	.	TRBV3-1/TRBV3-2	TRBJ1-3	CASSQDSGNTIYF	TGTGCCAGCAGCCAAGACAGTGGAAACACCATATATTTT
TRBD1	.	TRBV5-6	TRBJ1-2	CASSSLDRDSYTF	TGTGCCAGCAGCTCCCTGGACAGGGACAGCTACACCTTC
.	.	TRBV30	TRBJ1-2	CAWSGEHEHTF	TGTGCCTGGAGTGGGGAGCATGAACACACCTTC
.	once	TRBV21-1	TRBJ1-5	CASSKVRTGLNQPQHF	TGTGCCAGCAGCAAAGTCCGGACAGGACTCAATCAGCCCCAGCATTTT
.	.	TRBV6-2/TRBV6-3	TRBJ1-1	CASSGLRDTEAFF	TGTGCCAGCAGTGGGTTGAGGGACACTGAAGCTTTCTTT